This T cell receptor (beta chain) was found in a study of blood T cell repertoires in COVID-19. Across the study: The study drew acute and convalescent COVID-19 samples from the United States, Italy and Spain. T cells, B-cell-depleted T cells, or PBMCs supplied cDNA or gDNA.

Cohorts were based on clinical histories the participants reported. Source study methods: From reference gene primer amplification, estimates of nucleated cell counts were derived. Clones were sequenced by immunoSEQ multiplex PCR, and TCRdb holds only the in-frame ones, with some missing. D and trimming were read from the DNA, whereas the V and J calls and clone size are those reported in that table. The data hold some 200,000 clones, with more than 80% observed a single time. This clone was counted a single time. The sample comprised PBMCs or T cells enriched from blood (not recorded which). The origin of this receptor is a young woman in a cohort exposed to, infected with or recovered from COVID-19 (not recorded which).

The CDR3 protein is CASSLGPSPDTQYF. CDR3 DNA: TGTGCCAGCAGTTTAGGTCCTAGCCCAGATACGCAGTATTTT. J is TRBJ2-3 and V is TRBV27, with D tentatively TRBD2 (5 bases). Germline-derived CDR1 and CDR2 are MNHEY and SMNVEV (reference sequence). Between the trimmed V and J ends, which lost 2 bases and 4 bases, there was a span of 10 bases. This CDR3 is 14 amino acids long.